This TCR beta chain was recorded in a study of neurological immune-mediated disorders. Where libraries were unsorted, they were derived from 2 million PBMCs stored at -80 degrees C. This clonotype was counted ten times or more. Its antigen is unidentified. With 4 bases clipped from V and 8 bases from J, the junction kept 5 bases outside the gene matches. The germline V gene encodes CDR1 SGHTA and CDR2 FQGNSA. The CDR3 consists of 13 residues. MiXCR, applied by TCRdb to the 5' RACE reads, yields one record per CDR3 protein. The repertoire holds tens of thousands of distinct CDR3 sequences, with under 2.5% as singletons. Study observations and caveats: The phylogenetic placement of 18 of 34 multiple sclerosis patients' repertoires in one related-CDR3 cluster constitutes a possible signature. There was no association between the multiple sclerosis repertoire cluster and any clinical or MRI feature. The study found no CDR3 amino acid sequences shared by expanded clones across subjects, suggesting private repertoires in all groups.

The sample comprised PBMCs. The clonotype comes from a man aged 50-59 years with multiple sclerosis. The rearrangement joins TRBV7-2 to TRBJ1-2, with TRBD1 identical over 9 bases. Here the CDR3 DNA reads TGTGCCAGCAGCTCAACAGGGGGCAGGGGCTACACCTTC. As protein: CASSSTGGRGYTF.